The 18 T cell receptor beta chains below all came from one sample that was sequenced in a study of blood T cells in healthy people across ages. Alongside a J-beta primer mix, a sample-barcoded 5' primer served in a second PCR lasting 7 to 11 cycles. TCRdb re-called the 5' RACE reads with MiXCR, one entry per CDR3 protein. The sample contains roughly 790,000 distinct CDR3 sequences, more than 40% of which appear only once. Source material: blood. Receptors were obtained from a woman aged 55-69 years in good health.

This clonotype was recorded a few times. The chain recombines TRBV9 with TRBJ2-3, with D possibly matching TRBD1 (5 bases). The germline V gene encodes CDR1 SGDLS and CDR2 YYNGEE. The CDR3 spans 14 residues. With 3 bases removed from V and 3 bases from J, the gap between germline ends came to 11 bases. CDR3 loop: CASSDQGGTDTQYF. CDR3 nucleotide sequence: TGTGCCAGCAGCGATCAGGGTGGGACAGATACGCAGTATTTT.

The chain employs TRBV29-1 and TRBJ1-4, with D unresolved. V was cut by 4 bases and J by 8 bases, with 11 bases left in between. CDR3 length: 12 amino acids. The germline gives CDR1 SQVTM, CDR2 ANQGSEA. The CDR3 here is CSVGRSGEKLFF. The CDR3 DNA reads as TGCAGCGTTGGGCGGTCGGGGGAAAAACTGTTTTTT.

This clonotype was detected a few times. V usage is TRBV12-3 or TRBV12-4 and J usage is TRBJ2-1; the match to TRBD2 covers 7 bases. This CDR3 has 15 residues. V was clipped by 3 bases and J by 5 bases; unmatched bases: 7. The CDR3 sequence is CASSFGLGGDNEQFF. For the CDR3, the DNA is TGTGCCAGCAGTTTTGGACTAGGTGGGGACAATGAGCAGTTCTTC.

This clonotype has just one count. J is TRBJ1-2 and V is TRBV6-6; no reliable D call. Trimming shortened V by 6 bases and J by 8 bases, and 13 bases separated the two germline ends. Germline-derived CDR1 and CDR2 are MNHNY and SVGAGI (reference sequence). This CDR3 contains 12 residues. The CDR3 nucleotides read TGTGCCAGCAGCCACCGTCCGGGAGGCTACACCTTC. Translation gives CASSHRPGGYTF.

The V and J genes are TRBV7-9 and TRBJ1-4; TRBD1 might be the D (6 bases). From germline, CDR1 is SEHNR and CDR2 FQNEAQ (reference sequence). CDR3 length: 15 amino acids. V was trimmed by 5 bases and J by 6 bases, leaving 16 bases between them. The CDR3 DNA follows: TGTGCCAGCAGCCCCTACAGGGAGGGTTATGAAAAACTGTTTTTT. Amino acid sequence: CASSPYREGYEKLFF.

The chain employs TRBV12-3 or TRBV12-4 and TRBJ2-1; 8 bases are shared with TRBD2. The CDR3 loop spans 14 amino acids. V trimming: 2 bases; J trimming: 7 bases; junction bases outside the gene matches: 4. This chain's CDR3 is CASSLMSGSNEQFF. CDR3 nucleotide sequence: TGTGCCAGCAGTTTAATGAGCGGGAGTAATGAGCAGTTCTTC.

This sequence joins TRBV20-1 and TRBJ2-7; 8 positions match TRBD1. CDR3 length equals 15 residues. The germline V gene encodes CDR1 DFQATT and CDR2 SNEGSKA (reference sequence). V dropped 6 bases and J dropped 4; count of bases not matched to a gene: 14. CDR3 nucleotides: TGCAGTGCCGCTCCCCCTCAGGGGGCTACTTACGAGCAGTACTTC. It is translated as CSAAPPQGATYEQYF.

The V and J genes are TRBV27 and TRBJ1-1; 8 positions agree with TRBD1. This CDR3 comprises 15 residues. With 5 bases clipped from V and 0 bases from J, the junction kept 5 bases outside the gene matches. CDR1 is MNHEY, CDR2 SMNVEV, per germline (reference sequence). The CDR3 here is CASSVTGGMNTEAFF. The CDR3 DNA follows: TGTGCCAGCAGTGTCACAGGGGGTATGAACACTGAAGCTTTCTTT.

This chain connects TRBV12-3 or TRBV12-4 to TRBJ1-2, with 7 bases matching TRBD1. V lost 7 bases and J lost 7; bases outside the gene matches: 12. The CDR3 sequence is 14 residues long. Written as DNA, the CDR3 is TGTGCCAGCATCTTAGAGGGACAGCTAAGTGGCTACACCTTC. Translating it yields CASILEGQLSGYTF.

This clonotype was counted a few times. The genes are TRBV29-1 and TRBJ1-3; D ambiguous. The CDR3 totals 13 residues. Deletions cut 4 bases from V and 1 base from J, with 8 bases between. CDR1 and CDR2 from the germline V gene are SQVTM and ANQGSEA. The CDR3 is CSVGGRSGNTIYF. The DNA for the CDR3 is TGCAGCGTTGGTGGACGGTCTGGAAACACCATATATTTT. Combining the CDR3 with reference TRBV29-1 and TRBJ1-3 gives the whole variable domain SAVISQKPSRDICQRGTSLTIQCQVDSQVTMMFWYRQQPGQSLTLIATANQGSEATYESGFVIDKFPISRPNLTFSTLTVSNMSPEDSSIYLCSVGGRSGNTIYFGEGSWLTVV.

This clonotype was counted between two and nine times. The junction departs from the called germline gene at one end, perhaps through a read error. The chain couples TRBV6-1 to TRBJ2-1; D is possibly TRBD1 (5 bases). Germline values: CDR1 MNHNS, CDR2 SASEGT. The CDR3 spans 20 residues. CDR3 in amino acids: CASSPTLTRVGKGLYSEQFF. CDR3 nucleotide sequence: TGTGCCAGCAGTCCCACCCTAACCAGGGTAGGGAAGGGCCTATACAGTGAGCAGTTCTTC.

This clonotype came up a few times. The chain recombines TRBV29-1 with TRBJ2-5; D call uncertain. The V gene's germline CDR1 is SQVTM and CDR2 ANQGSEA. The CDR3 length is 12 residues. Trimming cost V 8 bases and J 1 base, with 11 bases left between them. The CDR3: CSSYSFQETQYF. CDR3 nucleotide sequence: TGCAGCTCTTACTCTTTCCAAGAGACCCAGTACTTC.

This chain joins TRBV6-6 and TRBJ2-2; D gene unclear. V lost 2 bases and J lost 7, with 2 bases in between. There are 11 residues in the CDR3. Germline V gives CDR1 MNHNY, CDR2 SVGAGI (reference sequence). The CDR3 DNA reads TGTGCCAGCAGTTACGGCGGGGAGCTGTTTTTT. Its protein is CASSYGGELFF.

CDR3 sequence: CASSPRLAEGGEQYF. The CDR3 nucleotides are TGTGCCAGCAGCCCTCGACTAGCGGAAGGTGGTGAGCAGTACTTC. The V gene is TRBV28, the J gene TRBJ2-7; the match to TRBD2 covers 9 bases. The CDR3 contains 15 residues. Germline V gene lookup returns CDR1 MDHEN and CDR2 SYDVKM. After removal of 6 bases from V and 7 bases from J, the junction contained 13 bases not matched to a gene.

This clonotype was counted at least ten times. The V gene is TRBV29-1, the J gene TRBJ2-7; a weak D match, TRBD1 (5 bases). This CDR3 is built from 12 residues. CDR1 is SQVTM and CDR2 is ANQGSEA in the germline V gene. The V and J ends lost 5 bases and 1 base respectively, with 9 bases between them. CDR3 protein: CSVSTESYEQYF. The CDR3 DNA is TGCAGCGTTTCGACAGAATCCTACGAGCAGTACTTC.

The CDR3 spells CASRATGDPLTTEAFF. The CDR3 DNA reads as TGCGCCAGCAGGGCGACAGGCGACCCTTTAACCACTGAAGCTTTCTTT. V is TRBV5-1 and J is TRBJ1-1; the D gene is possibly TRBD1 (6 bases). CDR1 and CDR2 (germline): SGHRS, YFSETQ. Trimming took 5 bases from V and 4 from J, leaving 21 bases between them. The CDR3 length is 16 residues.

Concerning this clonotype: A much larger clone lies a single base off, so this may be a read error. The chain links TRBV20-1 to TRBJ2-5; D might be TRBD1 or TRBD2, each matching 5 bases. The J call is uncertain, as TRBJ2-7 better fits the DNA end. The CDR3 consists of 13 residues. Germline V gene data show CDR1 as DFQATT and CDR2 as SNEGSKA (reference sequence). CDR3: CSARAGSRYEQYF. The CDR3, as DNA: TGCAGTGCTAGAGCAGGGAGCCGATACGAGCAGTACTTC.

The chain has TRBV27 and TRBJ2-1, with D perhaps being TRBD1 or TRBD2 (5 bases each). V was trimmed by 6 bases and J by 13 bases, leaving 31 bases between them. This CDR3 contains 17 residues. The germline CDR1 and CDR2 sequences are MNHEY and SMNVEV (reference sequence). CDR3 DNA sequence: TGTGCCAGCAGCCTGAGCGGTGGGGCCCACCTTCAAGAGACCCAGTTCTTC. It yields the protein CASSLSGGAHLQETQFF.